The following is a T cell receptor (beta chain) sequence with its context. The germline CDR1 and CDR2 sequences are LGHDT and YNNKEL (reference sequence). Trimming took 1 base from V and 7 from J; bases not matched to a gene: 8. The CDR3 length is 15 residues. This sample is drawn from a study of blood T cell repertoires in COVID-19. Background on the study: Sources were T cells, B-cell-depleted T cells, or PBMCs; the material itself was cDNA or gDNA.

Using immunoSEQ multiplex PCR, the repertoire was profiled, and TCRdb retains in-frame clones only, with some absent. The data hold about 85,000 clones, with 80% to 90% observed a single time. The clonotype originates from a woman older than 75 with acute or convalescent COVID-19. The genes are TRBV3-1 (or the pseudogene TRBV3-2) and TRBJ2-7, with 9 bases identical to TRBD2. The sample taken for sequencing was peripheral blood. CDR3 sequence: CASSQVGSGGLEQYF. CDR3 bases: TGTGCCAGCAGCCAAGTAGGTAGCGGGGGTCTGGAGCAGTACTTC.